The sequence of this T cell receptor (beta chain) was determined in a study of blood T cells in healthy people across ages. Study-wide points: One million T cells yielded diversity estimates that were considered underestimates. Strong correlation existed between TCR beta diversity and naive T cell percentage.

For this clonotype: Its specificity is unknown.

Alongside a J-beta primer mix, a sample-barcoded 5' primer served in a second PCR lasting roughly 6 to 11 cycles. TCRdb re-analysed the 5' RACE reads in MiXCR, keeping a single row per CDR3 protein. Of some 690,000 distinct CDR3 sequences listed, roughly 20% are singletons. CDR3 size: 13 residues. The germline V gene encodes CDR1 MNHEY and CDR2 SVGEGT. V was pared by 5 bases and J by 3 bases, with 11 bases between. Sequencing input: blood. J is TRBJ2-7 and V is TRBV6-2 or TRBV6-3, with D perhaps matching TRBD1 (6 bases). This TCR was recovered from a man in his sixties or seventies in good health. In DNA form, the CDR3 reads TGTGCCAGCAGTCCCACAGGGAACTACGAGCAGTACGTC. It encodes CASSPTGNYEQYV.